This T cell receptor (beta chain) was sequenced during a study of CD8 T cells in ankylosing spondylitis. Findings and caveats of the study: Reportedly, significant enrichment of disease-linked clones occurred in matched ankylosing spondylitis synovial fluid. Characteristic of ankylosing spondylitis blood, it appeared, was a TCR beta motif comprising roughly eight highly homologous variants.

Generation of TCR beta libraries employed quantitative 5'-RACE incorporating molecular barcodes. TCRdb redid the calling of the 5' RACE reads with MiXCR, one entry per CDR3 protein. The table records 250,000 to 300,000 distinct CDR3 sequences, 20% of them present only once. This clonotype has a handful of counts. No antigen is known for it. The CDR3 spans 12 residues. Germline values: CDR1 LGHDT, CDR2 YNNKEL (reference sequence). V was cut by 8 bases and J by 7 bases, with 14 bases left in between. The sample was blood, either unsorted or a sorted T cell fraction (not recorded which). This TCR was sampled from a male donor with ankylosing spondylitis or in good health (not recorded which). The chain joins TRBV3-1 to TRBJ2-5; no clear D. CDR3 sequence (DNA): TGTGCCAGCCTCGCCGTCCCAGGGACCCAGTACTTC. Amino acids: CASLAVPGTQYF.